In its sample, the clone carrying this T cell receptor (beta chain) was seen a few times. Its specificity is unknown. Markers CD45RO/CCR7/CD25/CD127/CD95/CD27 served to sort CD4+ naive, central memory, regulatory and stem cell-like memory cells. The data belong to a study of beta chain features in type 1 diabetes. Overall study findings and caveats: Among patients with Type 1 diabetes, TCRB CDR3s were moderately but significantly shorter in every one of the four CD4+ subsets. Small HLA sub-analyses could not settle whether HLA shapes TCRB rearrangement. Compared to healthy donors, patients appeared to have naive, central memory and Treg TCRB repertoires that were more alike.

As every portion of the isolated RNA was reverse transcribed, the sequencing read expressed TCRB transcripts. Assay used: immunoSEQ multiplex PCR; TCRdb lists only in-frame clones, some missing. Of fewer than 350,000 clones in the sample, about 15% are singletons; the top ten hold 0.015%. The specimen sequenced was naive CD4+ T cells from blood. This receptor was identified in a young man with type 1 diabetes.

CDR3 amino acids: CSVGSTGSWTEAFF. The DNA of the CDR3 is TGCAGCGTTGGGTCGACAGGGTCTTGGACTGAAGCTTTCTTT. The chain uses TRBV29-1 and TRBJ1-1; the match to TRBD1 covers 7 bases. Unmatched junction bases numbered 10, after V lost 4 bases and J lost 5 bases. Looked up from germline, CDR1 is SQVTM and CDR2 is ANQGSEA. The CDR3 extends over 14 amino acids.